This entry features one T cell receptor (beta chain) sequence. This entry comes from a study of shared clonotypes between healthy human individuals. The CDR3 is 12 residues long. Trimming pared 5 bases from V and 3 bases from J, leaving 5 bases between. The germline CDR1 and CDR2 sequences are SGHTA and FQGNSA. TCRdb keeps only in-frame clones here, not all; method: immunoSEQ multiplex PCR. The sample has approximately 2.1 million clones; roughly 93% are singletons. The V gene is TRBV7-2, the J gene TRBJ2-1; D remains ambiguous. This TCR derives from a man younger than 35 in good health. Some clones in this sample may be carry-over from other donors' samples. Sequencing input: naive CD4+ T cells from PBMCs. Regarding subset: CD45RA+ positively selected. The CDR3 DNA reads TGTGCCAGCAGCCCCTACTACAATGAGCAGTTCTTC. Residues: CASSPYYNEQFF.